The rows below give T cell receptor beta chains drawn from one sample of a study of shared T cell receptors in the human thymus. Assay used: immunoSEQ multiplex PCR; TCRdb lists only in-frame clones, some missing. The repertoire has about 710,000 clones, around 87% of them found once; the top ten carry 0.0094%. These records were also assigned to another study, of human thymus T cells.

The sequenced sample consisted of thymocytes. These TCRs come from a boy under three years old with a congenital heart defect. The CDR3 runs from the conserved cysteine through the conserved F or W. A D gene is named only where the DNA matches it firmly. The size of a clone is reported for some rows only, either as once, few or many, or as a class for expanded clones.

14,TRBD1,TRBJ2-7,TRBV5-5,.,TGTGCCAGCAGCTTGGTGACAGGGGCCCCGGGGCAGTACTTC,CASSLVTGAPGQYF
14,.,TRBJ1-2,TRBV11-2,.,TGTGCCAGCAGCTTAGAGATCCAGGACTATGGCTACACCTTC,CASSLEIQDYGYTF
14,.,TRBJ1-3,TRBV30,.,TGTGCCTGGAGTCCCCGCGGGGGTAGAAACACCATATATTTT,CAWSPRGGRNTIYF
19,TRBD1,TRBJ2-7,TRBV7-2,.,TGTGCCAGCAGCTTACATGGGACAGGCGCCACCATACTCGTAGACGAGCAGTACTTC,CASSLHGTGATILVDEQYF
17,TRBD2,TRBJ2-7,TRBV7-9,.,TGTGCCAGCAGCCCCCCGACTAGCGGTCTTAGCTCCTACGAGCAGTACTTC,CASSPPTSGLSSYEQYF
15,TRBD1,TRBJ1-2,TRBV2,.,TGTGCCAGCAGTGAAGCCGACAGGGATGCCTATGGCTACACCTTC,CASSEADRDAYGYTF
16,TRBD1,TRBJ1-2,TRBV25-1,once,TGTGCCAGCAGTGATGCTGCCGGGACAGGGGGATATGGCTACACCTTC,CASSDAAGTGGYGYTF
17,TRBD2,TRBJ2-7,TRBV4-3,.,TGCGCCAGCAGCCAAGATGGACTAGCGGGAGAGAACACGAAGCAGTACTTC,CASSQDGLAGENTKQYF
14,TRBD1,TRBJ1-5,TRBV5-1,.,TGCGCCAGCAGCTTGGGACAGGGCGATCAGCCCCAGCATTTT,CASSLGQGDQPQHF
18,.,TRBJ2-2,TRBV19,.,TGTGCCAGTAGTACCCTCCTGGTTTATAGCCTGAACACCGGGGAGCTGTTTTTT,CASSTLLVYSLNTGELFF
14,.,TRBJ1-5,TRBV4-1,few,TGCGCCAGCAGCAAAGGACTGCGCAATCAGCCCCAGCATTTT,CASSKGLRNQPQHF
15,.,TRBJ1-2,TRBV4-1,.,TGCGCCAGCAGCCAAGAAAGTAAAGCGGATAATGGCTACACCTTC,CASSQESKADNGYTF
15,TRBD1,TRBJ2-7,TRBV11-2,.,TGTGCCAGCAGCTTACTTAGGGGGCTTGACTACGAGCAGTACTTC,CASSLLRGLDYEQYF
12,.,TRBJ2-7,TRBV28,.,TGTGCCAGCAGTTTACGGGGAATGGAGCAGTACTTC,CASSLRGMEQYF
15,.,TRBJ1-4,TRBV9,.,TGTGCCAGCAGCGCGGAGAAGGGTAGGGGTGAAAAACTGTTTTTT,CASSAEKGRGEKLFF
16,.,TRBJ2-1,TRBV28,.,TGTGCCAGCAGCCCTCCCGGACTCCGCTCCTACAATGAGCAGTTCTTC,CASSPPGLRSYNEQFF
14,TRBD1,TRBJ1-1,TRBV28,.,TGTGCCAGCAGTTTAGACAGGGCCGACACTGAAGCTTTCTTT,CASSLDRADTEAFF
12,.,TRBJ1-4,TRBV2,.,TGTGCCAGCGAGGACAGCCAAGAAAAACTGTTTTTT,CASEDSQEKLFF
12,.,TRBJ2-7,TRBV29-1,.,TGCAGCGTTGAACAGGGCCCCTACGAGCAGTACTTC,CSVEQGPYEQYF
15,.,TRBJ2-1,TRBV28,.,TGTGCCAGCAGCCTAGACAGCCCCGACCGAAATGAGCAGTTCTTC,CASSLDSPDRNEQFF
14,TRBD2,TRBJ2-2,TRBV7-9,once,TGTGCCACCAGACTAGCGGGAAGGGCCGGGGAGCTGTTTTTT,CATRLAGRAGELFF
15,.,TRBJ2-5,TRBV27,.,TGTGCCAGCAGTTTATCCACAGTGGGTCGAGAGACCCAGTACTTC,CASSLSTVGRETQYF
16,TRBD1,TRBJ2-7,TRBV4-1,.,TGCGCCAGCAGCCGGCGGGACAGGGGACCTACCTACGAGCAGTACTTC,CASSRRDRGPTYEQYF
18,.,TRBJ1-5,TRBV28,.,TGTGCCAGCAGTTTTCCCGTCCCCGGACAGCACATTAATCAGCCCCAGCATTTT,CASSFPVPGQHINQPQHF
16,TRBD1,TRBJ1-5,TRBV5-6,.,TGTGCCAGCAGCTCAAATCGGGGACAGGGGGATCAGCCCCAGCATTTT,CASSSNRGQGDQPQHF
17,TRBD1,TRBJ2-6,TRBV7-6,.,TGTGCCAGCAGCGGGGACAGGGCGTTCCCTGGGGCCAACGTCCTGACTTTC,CASSGDRAFPGANVLTF
16,TRBD2,TRBJ2-1,TRBV4-3,.,TGCGCCAGCAGCCATACTAGCGGGATCGCCTACAATGAGCAGTTCTTC,CASSHTSGIAYNEQFF
13,.,TRBJ1-1,TRBV6-4,.,TGTGCCAGCAGTGCACAGGGTCCGCTTGAAGCTTTCTTT,CASSAQGPLEAFF
17,.,TRBJ1-1,TRBV28,.,TGTGCCAGCAGCCAATCTACCCGACAGACCATGAACACTGAAGCTTTCTTT,CASSQSTRQTMNTEAFF
14,.,TRBJ1-2,TRBV27,once,TGTGCCAGCAGTCTTTCGTCGAGCGTGGGTGGCTACACCTTC,CASSLSSSVGGYTF
14,.,TRBJ2-1,TRBV5-1,.,TGCGCCAGCCGGCCGGGCCCGGGAGACAATGAGCAGTTCTTC,CASRPGPGDNEQFF
15,TRBD1,TRBJ2-7,TRBV6-6,.,TGTGCCAGCAGTTACGCGGCAGGGGGCTCCTACGAGCAGTACTTC,CASSYAAGGSYEQYF
14,.,TRBJ1-4,TRBV4-3,.,TGCGCCAGCAGCCAAGATCCACAGACTGAAAAACTGTTTTTT,CASSQDPQTEKLFF
16,.,TRBJ2-1,TRBV9,.,TGTGCCAGCAGCGTAGATCGCAGGGTCCCATTCAATGAGCAGTTCTTC,CASSVDRRVPFNEQFF
17,TRBD2,TRBJ2-3,TRBV11-2,.,TGTGCCAGCAGCTCCCGTGGGGGAGGGCCTGTGACAGATACGCAGTATTTT,CASSSRGGGPVTDTQYF
14,.,TRBJ1-1,TRBV5-6,.,TGTGCCAGCAGCTTGGCAGTCGACGGGTGTGAAGCTTTCTTT,CASSLAVDGCEAFF
16,TRBD2,TRBJ2-1,TRBV5-1,.,TGCGCCAGCAGCTTAGGAGCGGGAGTAGAGTACAATGAGCAGTTCTTC,CASSLGAGVEYNEQFF
14,.,TRBJ2-7,TRBV19,once,TGTGCCAGTAGTATACAGGGGACCTCCTACGAGCAGTACTTC,CASSIQGTSYEQYF
15,TRBD2,TRBJ2-1,TRBV6-4,.,TGTGCCAGCAGTGAAGGACTAGCGGGGGGCAATGAGCAGTTCTTC,CASSEGLAGGNEQFF
17,.,TRBJ2-4,TRBV2,.,TGTGCCAGCAGTGAAGGTGAAGCGATCCCCCCCAAAAACATTCAGTACTTC,CASSEGEAIPPKNIQYF
16,TRBD2,TRBJ2-7,TRBV28,.,TGTGCCAGCAGCCCCGGACGGGGGGAAAATCCACACGAGCAGTACTTC,CASSPGRGENPHEQYF
13,TRBD2,TRBJ2-5,TRBV29-1,.,TGCAGCGTAGAGCGGGGGTCCCAGGAGACCCAGTACTTC,CSVERGSQETQYF
13,.,TRBJ1-6,TRBV6-4,few,TGTGCCAGCAGGGAGAGACTGGATTCACCCCTCCACTTT,CASRERLDSPLHF
15,TRBD1,TRBJ1-2,TRBV7-2,.,TGTGCCAGCAGCTTAGCGACAGGGTATCGCTATGGCTACACCTTC,CASSLATGYRYGYTF
15,.,TRBJ2-7,TRBV5-1,.,TGCGCCAGCAGCTCGACTGCTAGCGTCTCCTACGAGCAGTACTTC,CASSSTASVSYEQYF
17,TRBD1,TRBJ1-1,TRBV5-1,.,TGCGCCAGCAGCTTTTTTAGGGACAGGGCCCTGAACACTGAAGCTTTCTTT,CASSFFRDRALNTEAFF
16,.,TRBJ1-6,TRBV5-1,.,TGCGCCAGCAGTGACGCGGCTAGCTCCTATAATTCACCCCTCCACTTT,CASSDAASSYNSPLHF
15,.,TRBJ2-7,TRBV14,.,TGTGCCAGCAGCCAATTACAGGGTAGCTCCTACGAGCAGTACTTC,CASSQLQGSSYEQYF
15,.,TRBJ2-5,TRBV9,.,TGTGCCAGCAGCGTAGGGGCGGGTGGCCGTCGGACCCAGTACTTC,CASSVGAGGRRTQYF
14,TRBD2,TRBJ2-3,TRBV29-1,once,TGCAGCGGAGAGCGGGAGGGCCTGGGAGATACGCAGTATTTT,CSGEREGLGDTQYF